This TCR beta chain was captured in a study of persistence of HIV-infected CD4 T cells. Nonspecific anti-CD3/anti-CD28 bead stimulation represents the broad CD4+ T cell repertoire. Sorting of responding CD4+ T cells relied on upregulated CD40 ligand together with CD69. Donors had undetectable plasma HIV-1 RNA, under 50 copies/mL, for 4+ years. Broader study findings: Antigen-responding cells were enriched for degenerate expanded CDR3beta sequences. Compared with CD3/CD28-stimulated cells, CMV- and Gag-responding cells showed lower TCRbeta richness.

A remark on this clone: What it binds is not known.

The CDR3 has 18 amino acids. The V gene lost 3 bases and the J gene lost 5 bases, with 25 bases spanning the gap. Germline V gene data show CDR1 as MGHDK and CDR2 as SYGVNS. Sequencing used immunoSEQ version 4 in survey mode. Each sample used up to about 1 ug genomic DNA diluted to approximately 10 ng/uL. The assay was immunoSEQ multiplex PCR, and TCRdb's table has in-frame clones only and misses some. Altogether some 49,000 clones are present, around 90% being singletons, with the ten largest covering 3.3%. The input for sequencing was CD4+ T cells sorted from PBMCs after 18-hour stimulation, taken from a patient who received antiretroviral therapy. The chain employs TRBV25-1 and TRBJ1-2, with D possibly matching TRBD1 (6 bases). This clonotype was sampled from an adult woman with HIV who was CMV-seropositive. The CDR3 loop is CASSEWGIRGAGRYGYTF. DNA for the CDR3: TGTGCCAGCAGTGAGTGGGGTATTCGGGGGGCCGGACGTTATGGCTACACCTTC.